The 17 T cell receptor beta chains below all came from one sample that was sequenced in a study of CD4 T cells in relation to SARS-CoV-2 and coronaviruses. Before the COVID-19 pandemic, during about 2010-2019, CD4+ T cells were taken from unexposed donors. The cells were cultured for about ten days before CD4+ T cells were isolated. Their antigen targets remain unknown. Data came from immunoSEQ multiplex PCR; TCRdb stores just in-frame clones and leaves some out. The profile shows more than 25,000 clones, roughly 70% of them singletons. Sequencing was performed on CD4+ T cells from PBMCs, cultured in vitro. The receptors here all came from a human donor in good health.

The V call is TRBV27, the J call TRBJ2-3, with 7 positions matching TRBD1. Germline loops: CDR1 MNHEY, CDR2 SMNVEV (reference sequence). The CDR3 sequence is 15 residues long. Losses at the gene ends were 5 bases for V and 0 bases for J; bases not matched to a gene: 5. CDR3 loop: CASSEQGLSTDTQYF. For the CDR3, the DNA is TGTGCCAGCAGTGAACAGGGGCTGAGCACAGATACGCAGTATTTT.

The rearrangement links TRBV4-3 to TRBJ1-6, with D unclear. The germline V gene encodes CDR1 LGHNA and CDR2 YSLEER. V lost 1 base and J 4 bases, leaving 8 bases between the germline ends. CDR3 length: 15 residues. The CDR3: CASSQGRRYNSPLHF. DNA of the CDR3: TGCGCCAGCAGCCAAGGGAGGCGGTATAATTCACCCCTCCACTTT.

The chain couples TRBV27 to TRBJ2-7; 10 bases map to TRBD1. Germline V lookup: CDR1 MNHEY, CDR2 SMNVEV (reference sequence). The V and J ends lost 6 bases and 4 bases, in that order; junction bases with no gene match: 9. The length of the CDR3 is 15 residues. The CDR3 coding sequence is TGTGCCAGCAGCTTTAGGGGGACAGGGGTGTACGAGCAGTACTTC. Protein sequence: CASSFRGTGVYEQYF.

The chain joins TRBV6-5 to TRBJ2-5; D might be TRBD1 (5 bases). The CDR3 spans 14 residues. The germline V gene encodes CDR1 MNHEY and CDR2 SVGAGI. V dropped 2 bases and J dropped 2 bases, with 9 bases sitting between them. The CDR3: CASSYNRRQETQYF. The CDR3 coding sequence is TGTGCCAGCAGTTACAACAGGAGACAAGAGACCCAGTACTTC.

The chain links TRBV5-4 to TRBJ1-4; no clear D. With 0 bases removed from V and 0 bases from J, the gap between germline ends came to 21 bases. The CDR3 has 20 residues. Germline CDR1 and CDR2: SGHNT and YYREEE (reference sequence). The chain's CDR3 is CASSLGGIIYVESTNEKLFF. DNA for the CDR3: TGTGCCAGCAGCTTGGGAGGGATCATCTATGTAGAATCAACTAATGAAAAACTGTTTTTT.

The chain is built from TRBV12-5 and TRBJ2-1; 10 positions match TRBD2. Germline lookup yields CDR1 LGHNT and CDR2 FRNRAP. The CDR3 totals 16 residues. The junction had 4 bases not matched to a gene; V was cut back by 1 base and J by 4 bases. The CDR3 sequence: CASGLEASGGYNEQFF. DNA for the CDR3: TGTGCTAGTGGTTTGGAGGCTAGCGGGGGATACAATGAGCAGTTCTTC.

CDR3 nucleotides: TGCAGCGTCCCGGGAGCGGGAGGTTTTGTTTACAATGAGCAGTTCTTC. Its translation is CSVPGAGGFVYNEQFF. This chain links TRBV29-1 with TRBJ2-1, with TRBD2 matching over 9 bases. This CDR3 is built from 16 residues. CDR1 SQVTM and CDR2 ANQGSEA come from the germline V gene. Trimming cost V 6 bases and J 4 bases; bases outside gene matches: 13.

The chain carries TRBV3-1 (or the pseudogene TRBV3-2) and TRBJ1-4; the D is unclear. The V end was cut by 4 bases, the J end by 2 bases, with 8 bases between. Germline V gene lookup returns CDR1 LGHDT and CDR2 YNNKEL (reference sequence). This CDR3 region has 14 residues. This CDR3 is CASSRSQTNEKLFF. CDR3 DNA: TGTGCCAGCAGCCGCAGTCAGACTAATGAAAAACTGTTTTTT.

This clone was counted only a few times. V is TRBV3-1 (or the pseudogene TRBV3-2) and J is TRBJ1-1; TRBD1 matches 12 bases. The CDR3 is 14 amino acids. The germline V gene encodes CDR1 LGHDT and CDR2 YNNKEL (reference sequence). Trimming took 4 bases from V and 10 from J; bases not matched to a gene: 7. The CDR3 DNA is TGTGCCAGCAGCCTTGGGACAGGGGGCGAGGTAGCTTTCTTT. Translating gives CASSLGTGGEVAFF.

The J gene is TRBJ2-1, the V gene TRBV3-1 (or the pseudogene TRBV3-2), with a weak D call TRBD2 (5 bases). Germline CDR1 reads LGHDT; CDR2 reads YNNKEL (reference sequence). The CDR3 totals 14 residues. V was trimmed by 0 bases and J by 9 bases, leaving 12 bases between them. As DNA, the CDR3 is TGTGCCAGCAGCCAAGATCCTAGCTCCTCTGAGCAGTTCTTC. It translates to CASSQDPSSSEQFF.

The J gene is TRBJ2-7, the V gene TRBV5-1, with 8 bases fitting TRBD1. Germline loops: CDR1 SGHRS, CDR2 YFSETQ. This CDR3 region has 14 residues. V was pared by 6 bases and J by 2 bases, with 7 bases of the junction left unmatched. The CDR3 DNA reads TGCGCCAGCAACCCCGGGACAGGAGCCTACGAGCAGTACTTC. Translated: CASNPGTGAYEQYF. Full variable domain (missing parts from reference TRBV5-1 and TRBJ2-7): KAGVTQTPRYLIKTRGQQVTLSCSPISGHRSVSWYQQTPGQGLQFLFEYFSETQRNKGNFPGRFSGRQFSNSRSEMNVSTLELGDSALYLCASNPGTGAYEQYFGPGTRLTVT.

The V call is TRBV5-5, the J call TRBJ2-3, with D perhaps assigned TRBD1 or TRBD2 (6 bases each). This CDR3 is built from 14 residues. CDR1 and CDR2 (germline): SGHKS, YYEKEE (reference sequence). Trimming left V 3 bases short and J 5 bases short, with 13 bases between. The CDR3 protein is CASSWGAALDTQYF. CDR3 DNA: TGTGCCAGCAGCTGGGGGGCCGCCTTAGATACGCAGTATTTT.

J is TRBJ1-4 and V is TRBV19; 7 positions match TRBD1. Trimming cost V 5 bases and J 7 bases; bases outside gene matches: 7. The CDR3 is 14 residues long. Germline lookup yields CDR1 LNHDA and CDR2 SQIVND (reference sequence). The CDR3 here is CASSSRGRVEKLFF. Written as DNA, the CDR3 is TGTGCCAGTAGTTCTAGGGGGCGAGTTGAAAAACTGTTTTTT.

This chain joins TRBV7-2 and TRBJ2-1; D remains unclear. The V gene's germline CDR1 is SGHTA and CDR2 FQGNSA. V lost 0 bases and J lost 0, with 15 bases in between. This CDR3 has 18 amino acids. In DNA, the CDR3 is TGTGCCAGCAGCTTAGCGGGCAGCTACTGGAGCTCCTACAATGAGCAGTTCTTC. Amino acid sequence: CASSLAGSYWSSYNEQFF.

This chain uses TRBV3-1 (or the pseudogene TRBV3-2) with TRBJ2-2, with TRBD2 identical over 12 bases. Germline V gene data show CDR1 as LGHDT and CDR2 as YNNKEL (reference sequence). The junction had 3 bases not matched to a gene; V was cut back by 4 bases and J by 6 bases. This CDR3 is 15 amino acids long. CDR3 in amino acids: CASSLRLAGAGELFF. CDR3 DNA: TGTGCCAGCAGCCTACGACTAGCGGGGGCCGGGGAGCTGTTTTTT.

As DNA, the CDR3 is TGTGCCAGCAGCCAAGACATCGGGACTCCACCCGGGGAGCTGTTTTTT. Translating gives CASSQDIGTPPGELFF. This chain links TRBV4-2 with TRBJ2-2; D is perhaps TRBD2 (6 bases). Germline V gene data show CDR1 as LGHNA and CDR2 as YNFKEQ. This CDR3 has 16 residues. Trimming stripped 0 bases from V and 6 bases from J, with 14 bases between.

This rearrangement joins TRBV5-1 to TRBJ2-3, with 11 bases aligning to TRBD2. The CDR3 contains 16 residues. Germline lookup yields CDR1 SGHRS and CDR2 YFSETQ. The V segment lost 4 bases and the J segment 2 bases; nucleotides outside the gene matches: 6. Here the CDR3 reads CASSMGTSGNTDTQYF. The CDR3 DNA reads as TGCGCCAGCAGCATGGGGACTAGCGGAAACACAGATACGCAGTATTTT.